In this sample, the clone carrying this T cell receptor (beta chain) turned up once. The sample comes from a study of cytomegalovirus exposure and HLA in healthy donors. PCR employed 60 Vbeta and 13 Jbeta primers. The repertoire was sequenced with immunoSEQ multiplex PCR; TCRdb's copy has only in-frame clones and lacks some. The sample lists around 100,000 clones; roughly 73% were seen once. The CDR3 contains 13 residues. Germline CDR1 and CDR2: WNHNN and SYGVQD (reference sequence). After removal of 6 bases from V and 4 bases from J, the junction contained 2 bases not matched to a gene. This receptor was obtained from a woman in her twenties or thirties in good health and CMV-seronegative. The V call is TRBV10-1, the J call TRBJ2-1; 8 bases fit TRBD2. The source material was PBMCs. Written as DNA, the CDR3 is TGCGCCAGCAGCCAGCGGGGGTACAATGAGCAGTTCTTC. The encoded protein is CASSQRGYNEQFF.